The 10 T cell receptor beta chains presented below share a single source sample, sequenced in a study of blood T cell repertoires in COVID-19. Produced via immunoSEQ multiplex PCR; TCRdb's table is partial and in-frame only. The table shows 200,000 to 300,000 clones, with 88% occurring only once. The sequencing sample was made of PBMCs or T cells enriched from blood (not recorded which). These receptors came from a woman aged 40-49 years with acute COVID-19.

CDR3 bases: TGTGCCAGCAGCTTGGGCGGGACTAGTTCTAATGAGCAGTTCTTC. Its protein is CASSLGGTSSNEQFF. The chain couples TRBV5-6 to TRBJ2-1; 8 bases line up with TRBD2. This CDR3 has 15 residues. Germline lookup yields CDR1 SGHDT and CDR2 YYEEEE. The junction had 6 bases not matched to a gene; V was cut back by 0 bases and J by 7 bases.

The CDR3 protein is CASSLNGEETQYF. The CDR3 DNA sequence: TGTGCCAGCAGCTTAAACGGGGAAGAGACCCAGTACTTC. The chain combines TRBV11-2 with TRBJ2-5, with TRBD2 as a possible D gene (5 bases). The germline V gene encodes CDR1 SGHAT and CDR2 FQNNGV. V gave up 2 bases and J gave up 3 bases, with 7 bases separating them. CDR3 length: 13 amino acids.

The V call is TRBV12-3 or TRBV12-4, the J call TRBJ2-2; no clear D. The CDR3 runs 11 residues. Trimming removed 5 bases at V and 8 bases at J, with 6 bases between. The CDR3 nucleotides read TGTGCCAGCAGTGCCCGGGGGGAGCTGTTTTTT. It specifies CASSARGELFF.

V usage is TRBV4-2 and J usage is TRBJ2-3; D not resolved. The CDR3 runs 13 residues. The V end was cut by 0 bases, the J end by 5 bases, with 6 bases between. The germline V gene encodes CDR1 LGHNA and CDR2 YNFKEQ. CDR3 bases: TGTGCCAGCAGCCAAGATCGAGGAGATACGCAGTATTTT. It encodes CASSQDRGDTQYF.

The rearrangement joins TRBV19 to TRBJ2-7; maybe TRBD1 (6 bases). Between the trimmed V and J ends, which lost 10 bases and 2 bases, there was a span of 15 bases. This CDR3 has 13 residues. Germline CDR1 reads LNHDA; CDR2 reads SQIVND (reference sequence). The CDR3 region has the DNA TGTGCCACCAGGGATCAGGGGACCTACGAGCAGTACTTC. Protein product: CATRDQGTYEQYF.

The V and J genes are TRBV4-1 and TRBJ1-2; D unresolved. Germline V CDR1 and CDR2: MGHRA, YSYEKL. The CDR3 is 16 amino acids. Deletions cut 1 base from V and 8 bases from J, with 20 bases between. CDR3 in DNA: TGCGCCAGCAGCCAAGGGTCACGGAGTTCGGTTGGCGGCTACACCTTC. Its protein is CASSQGSRSSVGGYTF.

The chain recombines TRBV27 with TRBJ2-7, with TRBD1 matching over 10 bases. This CDR3 has 15 residues. V was pared by 4 bases and J by 6 bases, with 9 bases of the junction left unmatched. The V gene's germline CDR1 is MNHEY and CDR2 SMNVEV (reference sequence). The CDR3, as DNA: TGTGCCAGCAGTTCCTGGGGGACAGGGGCGTCCGAGCAGTACTTC. Translated, it gives CASSSWGTGASEQYF.

V gene TRBV11-3 combines with J gene TRBJ1-1, with D unresolved. Germline CDR1 and CDR2: SGHNT and YENEEA. The germline V and J ends were trimmed by 2 bases and 4 bases, with 11 bases remaining between them. The CDR3 is made up of 14 amino acids. The CDR3 is CASSLTGGSTEAFF. CDR3 DNA: TGTGCCAGCAGCTTAACCGGAGGGAGCACTGAAGCTTTCTTT.

The rearrangement links TRBV3-1 (or the pseudogene TRBV3-2) to TRBJ1-5; the match to TRBD1 covers 8 bases. Looked up from germline, CDR1 is LGHDT and CDR2 is YNNKEL (reference sequence). The V gene end was trimmed by 11 bases and the J gene end by 1 base; junction bases not matched to a gene: 7. This CDR3 has 14 amino acids. The CDR3 sequence is CAPRQGMSNQPQHF. CDR3 nucleotides: TGTGCCCCACGACAGGGGATGAGCAATCAGCCCCAGCATTTT.

The chain carries TRBV5-1 and TRBJ2-1; TRBD1 might be the D (5 bases). Germline V gives CDR1 SGHRS, CDR2 YFSETQ. Trimming stripped 1 base from V and 4 bases from J, with 9 bases between. The CDR3 is 14 amino acids. DNA of the CDR3: TGCGCCAGCAGCTTGAGCAGGGAATACAATGAGCAGTTCTTC. Amino acids: CASSLSREYNEQFF.